These 10 T cell receptor beta chains came from one sample sequenced in a study of blood T cell repertoires in COVID-19 (dated by TCRdb to the early 2020s). The protocol used for the library was the immunoSEQ multiplex PCR assay. Not all clones reach the TCRdb copy of this immuneACCESS table, which keeps in-frame sequences only. Checked studies attribute under half of the gap to unresolved V genes and leave the rest unexplained. In all, the sample holds fewer than 300,000 clones, and approximately 87% of those were seen once. The ten largest clones capture around 7.8% of the sample. The sequencing input was peripheral blood. The receptor source for this set is a human donor in a cohort sampled during active COVID-19.

V gene TRBV28 combines with J gene TRBJ2-7, with 9 bases aligning to TRBD2. The CDR3 sequence is 14 residues long. Trimming cost V 5 bases and J 4 bases; bases outside gene matches: 6. Germline V gene sequence: CDR1 MDHEN, CDR2 SYDVKM. The CDR3 DNA reads as TGTGCCAGCAGTATAATAGCGGGGGCATACGAGCAGTACTTC. This codes for CASSIIAGAYEQYF.

Worth noting for this clone: A junction end diverges from the germline sequence, so it may reflect a read error. This chain links TRBV27 with TRBJ2-2, with 15 bases that match TRBD2. The CDR3 runs to 19 residues. CDR1 is MNHEY and CDR2 is SMNVEV in the germline V gene (reference sequence). This CDR3 is CASSLYGTSGGSNTGELFF. In nucleotides, the CDR3 is TGTGCCAGCAGCTTATACGGGACTAGCGGGGGGTCGAACACCGGGGAGCTGTTTTTT.

The chain links TRBV6-5 to TRBJ2-3; a weak D match, TRBD2 (5 bases). This CDR3 has 14 amino acids. CDR1 is MNHEY, CDR2 SVGAGI, per germline. Trimming shortened V by 7 bases and J by 2 bases, and 13 bases separated the two germline ends. CDR3 in amino acids: CASTVGDYTDTQYF. CDR3 DNA: TGTGCCAGCACCGTCGGGGATTACACAGATACGCAGTATTTT.

This clone was counted once. The chain recombines TRBV19 with TRBJ1-1, with D tentatively TRBD1 (6 bases). Germline V gene data show CDR1 as LNHDA and CDR2 as SQIVND (reference sequence). CDR3 length: 13 residues. The V end lost 6 bases, the J end lost 0 bases, and 8 bases lay between the germline ends. The CDR3, as DNA: TGTGCCAGTAGAGGACAGATGAACACTGAAGCTTTCTTT. It specifies CASRGQMNTEAFF.

This clone was seen a few times. This rearrangement joins TRBV29-1 to TRBJ2-2; 8 positions match TRBD2. The ends lost 4 bases at V and 0 bases at J; junction bases unmatched: 4. The germline V gene encodes CDR1 SQVTM and CDR2 ANQGSEA. The CDR3 is 15 amino acids. The CDR3 reads CSVVAGTTNTGELFF. The CDR3, as DNA: TGCAGCGTTGTAGCGGGGACTACGAACACCGGGGAGCTGTTTTTT.

CDR3 sequence (DNA): TGTGCCAGCAGCCACGGTCTGTCGGGAGGCAATGAGCAGTTCTTC. It yields the protein CASSHGLSGGNEQFF. The chain joins TRBV3-1 (or the pseudogene TRBV3-2) to TRBJ2-1, with TRBD2 matching over 7 bases. V lost 3 bases, J lost 6 bases, and 8 bases stayed unmatched. The CDR3 loop spans 15 amino acids. Germline CDR1 LGHDT, CDR2 YNNKEL (reference sequence).

This chain uses TRBV12-3 or TRBV12-4 with TRBJ1-2; perhaps TRBD1 as D (5 bases). V was pared by 1 base and J by 5 bases, with 8 bases between. The CDR3 has 13 residues. Here the CDR3 DNA reads TGTGCCAGCAGTTTAGATTCAGGGTATGGCTACACCTTC. Translating gives CASSLDSGYGYTF.

The count of this clone is one. The rearrangement uses TRBV7-2 and TRBJ1-1; the match to TRBD1 covers 9 bases. Germline loops: CDR1 SGHTA, CDR2 FQGNSA. V was clipped by 5 bases and J by 6 bases; unmatched bases: 10. CDR3 size: 15 residues. CDR3 sequence reads: CASSTSRDRVAEAFF. DNA of the CDR3: TGTGCCAGCAGCACGTCCCGGGACAGGGTCGCTGAAGCTTTCTTT.

CDR3 in DNA: TGTGCCAGCAGCCTTGGGAGGGCAGGGACAGATACGCAGTATTTT. It translates to CASSLGRAGTDTQYF. V and J are TRBV9 and TRBJ2-3; 7 bases match TRBD2. J lost 3 bases, V lost 4 bases, and 8 bases had no gene match. The germline V gene encodes CDR1 SGDLS and CDR2 YYNGEE. This CDR3 is built from 15 residues. Using reference TRBV9 and TRBJ2-3 for the parts outside the CDR3, the full variable domain is DSGVTQTPKHLITATGQRVTLRCSPRSGDLSVYWYQQSLDQGLQFLIQYYNGEERAKGNILERFSAQQFPDLHSELNLSSLELGDSALYFCASSLGRAGTDTQYFGPGTRLTVL.

This clone was recorded once. V is TRBV25-1 and J is TRBJ1-2, with a tentative D call TRBD1 (5 bases). Germline CDR1 is MGHDK and CDR2 is SYGVNS. This CDR3 is built from 16 residues. Trimming pared 1 base from V and 3 bases from J, leaving 15 bases between. CDR3 sequence reads: CASSESGKGAHYGYTF. CDR3 sequence (DNA): TGTGCCAGCAGTGAATCAGGAAAAGGGGCGCACTATGGCTACACCTTC.